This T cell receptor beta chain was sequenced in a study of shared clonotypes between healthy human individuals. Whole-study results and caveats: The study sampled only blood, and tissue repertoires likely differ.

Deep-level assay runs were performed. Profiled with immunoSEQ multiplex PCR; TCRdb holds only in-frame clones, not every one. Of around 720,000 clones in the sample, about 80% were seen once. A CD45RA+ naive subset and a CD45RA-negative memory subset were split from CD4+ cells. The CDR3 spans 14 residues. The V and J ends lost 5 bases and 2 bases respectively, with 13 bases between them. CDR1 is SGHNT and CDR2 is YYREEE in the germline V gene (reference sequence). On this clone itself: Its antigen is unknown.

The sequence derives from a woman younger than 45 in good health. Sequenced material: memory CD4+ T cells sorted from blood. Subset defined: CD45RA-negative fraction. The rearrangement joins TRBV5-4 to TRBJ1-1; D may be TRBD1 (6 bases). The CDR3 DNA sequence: TGTGCCAGCAGAGATGGTGGGACAAACACTGAAGCTTTCTTT. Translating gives CASRDGGTNTEAFF. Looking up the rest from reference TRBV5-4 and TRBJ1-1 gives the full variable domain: ETGVTQSPTHLIKTRGQQVTLRCSSQSGHNTVSWYQQALGQGPQFIFQYYREEENGRGNFPPRFSGLQFPNYSSELNVNALELDDSALYLCASRDGGTNTEAFFGQGTRLTVV.